This TCR beta chain was observed in a study of shared clonotypes between healthy human individuals (dated by TCRdb to 2020 to 2022). About the full investigation: Three men and two women, aged 18 to 49 years, made up the cohort. Leukapheresis yielded between about 0.85 and 9.5 billion PBMCs per donor. Blood TCR repertoires of five healthy adults were deeply sequenced to estimate repertoire size and the extent of clonotype sharing between individuals. To increase sequencing depth and limit assay-specific biases, different laboratories used diverse techniques to prepare libraries and sequence TCR repertoires. For each donor, three plates each were used for CD4 naive and CD4 memory, two plates were used for CD8 naive, and one plate was used for CD8 memory. The paper's findings and limits, for the study overall: Sharing across four donors was observed for about 5% of naive CD4, 3.5% of naive CD8, 2% to 2.5% of memory CD4, and about 0.39% of memory CD8 clonotypes. Compared with non-shared clonotypes, the clonotypes found in all four sorted-subset donors had higher generation probabilities. Pairwise subsampling indicated that sequencing depth was expected to affect the degree of clonotype sharing among donors. Because the study included only a small number of donors, the genetic and exposure-history diversity represented was limited. Sampling was limited to blood, and TCR repertoires in tissue likely differ from TCR repertoires in blood. Rarefaction of sorted-subset datasets indicated incomplete sequencing despite the large sequencing depth. Naive subsets generally had larger estimated clonotype richness than memory subsets.

V lost 6 bases and J lost 0 bases; the stretch between them is 13 bases long. According to the germline V gene, CDR1 reads MNHEY and CDR2 reads SVGAGI. The CDR3 sequence holds 15 residues, the cysteine and phenylalanine included. The read is trimmed to its CDR3 DNA, 45 bases read in frame from base 1. Donors were healthy HIV-negative adults with no recently reported acute infections or vaccinations. Only Caucasian adults living in Nashville, Tennessee, USA were represented among the donors. CD4+ T cells were enriched by magnetic negative selection, after which naive cells were positively selected on CD45RA and the negative fraction was taken as the memory subset. Blood was collected by leukapheresis, and PBMCs were isolated by Ficoll-Histopaque density gradient centrifugation and then cryopreserved in liquid nitrogen vapor phase. Analytical flow cytometry was used to check the purity and quantity of each magnetically sorted T cell population. Genomic DNA was isolated from each sorted fraction and quantified by UV absorbance on a Nanodrop 2000c.

Concerning this clone itself: Its antigen target is currently unknown. Within one base of it there is no much larger clone, and no base qualities were kept.

Using the deep immunoSEQ assay, multiplex PCR amplified TCR CDR3 regions from genomic DNA. Extracted genomic DNA from each cell subset was spread evenly across all wells of several immunoSEQ 96-well plates, with each plate serving as a replicate. Each replicate PCR for sorted subsets received around 200 ng genomic DNA, equal to roughly 33,000 T cell genomes. Purified libraries were quantified with a Qubit 3.0 fluorometer, sized on a Bioanalyzer 2100, and re-quantified with the KAPA Library Quantification kit. Every immunoSEQ 96-well plate was sequenced on a dedicated single-read 150-cycle Illumina NextSeq 550 flow cell. In the original analysis: Because only junctional sequences without quality scores were contained in the immunoSEQ output, filtering matching that applied to full-length reads could not be performed. To assign V/J genes and CDR3, sequences were annotated against IMGT germline references using PyIR, a Python wrapper for IgBLAST v1.9. Reads were filtered out if the reads had weak V/J assignments (E-value above 1e-6), no CDR3, stop codons, out-of-frame junctions, or ambiguous translated residues. A V3J clonotype was defined by an identical inferred V gene, J gene, and CDR3 amino acid sequence. The percentage overlap between two repertoires was calculated by dividing the number of shared unique clonotypes by the size of the smaller repertoire. Repertoire richness was assessed with RTK rarefaction, the Chao1 estimator, and Recon v2.1 estimates of unobserved clonotypes. OLGA was used to compute generation probabilities for all TCRbeta clonotypes that the gDNA method yielded from four donors. TCRdb holds this immuneACCESS table with in-frame rearrangements only. Some clones are missing; in checked studies, unresolved V genes explain under half, and the rest has no known cause. The DNA gave D and trimming, while V, J and clone size come from that table. The sample records about 2.3 million clones, more than 85% of which are singletons. Together, the top ten hold 0.35% to 0.45% of the sample.

The sequence was obtained from a young man in good health. Some clones in this sample may be carry-over from other donors' samples. This chain is built from TRBV6-5 and TRBJ2-3, and the D gene may be TRBD1, 6 bases matching. Sequencing input: naive CD4+ T cells from PBMCs. The meaning of the sample's cell subset or site label: CD45RA+ positively selected. The CDR3 loop reads CASRMGTFSTDTQYF. The base sequence is TGTGCCAGCAGGATGGGGACATTTAGCACAGATACGCAGTATTTT.